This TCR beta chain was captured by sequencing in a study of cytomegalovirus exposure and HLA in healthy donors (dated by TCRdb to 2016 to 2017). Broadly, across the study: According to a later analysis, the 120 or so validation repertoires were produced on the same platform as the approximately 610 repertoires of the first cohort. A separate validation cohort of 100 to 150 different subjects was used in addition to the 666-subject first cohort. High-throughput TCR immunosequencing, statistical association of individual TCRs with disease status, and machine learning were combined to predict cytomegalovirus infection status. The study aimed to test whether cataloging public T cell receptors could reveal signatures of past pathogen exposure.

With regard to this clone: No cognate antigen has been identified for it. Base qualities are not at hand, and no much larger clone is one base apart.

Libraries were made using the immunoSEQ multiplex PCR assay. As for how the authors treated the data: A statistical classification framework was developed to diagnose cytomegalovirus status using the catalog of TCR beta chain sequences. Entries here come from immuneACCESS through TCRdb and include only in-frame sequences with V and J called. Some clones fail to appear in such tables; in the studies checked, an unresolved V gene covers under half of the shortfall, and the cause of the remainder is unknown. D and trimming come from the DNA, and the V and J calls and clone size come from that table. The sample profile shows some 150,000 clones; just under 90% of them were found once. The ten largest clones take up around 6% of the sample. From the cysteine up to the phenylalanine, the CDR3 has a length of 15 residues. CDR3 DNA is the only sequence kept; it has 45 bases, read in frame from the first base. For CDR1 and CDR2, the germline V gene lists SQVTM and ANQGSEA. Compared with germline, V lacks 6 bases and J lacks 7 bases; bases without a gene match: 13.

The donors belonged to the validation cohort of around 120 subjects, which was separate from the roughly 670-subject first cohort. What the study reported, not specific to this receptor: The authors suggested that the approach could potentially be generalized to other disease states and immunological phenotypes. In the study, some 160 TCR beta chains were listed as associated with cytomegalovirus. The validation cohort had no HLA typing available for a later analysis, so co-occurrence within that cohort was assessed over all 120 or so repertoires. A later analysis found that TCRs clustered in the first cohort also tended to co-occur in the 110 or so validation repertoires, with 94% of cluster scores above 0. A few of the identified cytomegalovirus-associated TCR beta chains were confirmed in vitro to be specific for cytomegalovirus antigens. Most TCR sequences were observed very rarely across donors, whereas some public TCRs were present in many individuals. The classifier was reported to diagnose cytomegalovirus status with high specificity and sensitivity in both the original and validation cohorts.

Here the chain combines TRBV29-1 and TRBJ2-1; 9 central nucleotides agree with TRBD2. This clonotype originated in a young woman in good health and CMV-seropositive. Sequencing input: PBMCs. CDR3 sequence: CSVSPIAGVRNEQFF. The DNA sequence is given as TGCAGCGTCTCCCCCATAGCGGGAGTTAGGAATGAGCAGTTCTTC.